Sequencing of this T cell receptor (beta chain) was carried out in a study of T-cell memory formation after mild COVID-19. TCRdb re-derived calls from the 5' RACE reads in MiXCR, one entry per CDR3 protein. The sample lists under 300,000 distinct CDR3 sequences; about 15% were seen once. This clonotype originated in a man between 18 and 35 years old who had mild COVID-19 (a few samples of this study predate the infection). Cell type and time point are not known. The sample taken for sequencing was PBMCs or a T cell subset sorted from them (not recorded which).

The CDR3 reads CASRVRNNSPLHF. CDR3 in DNA: TGTGCCAGCAGAGTCCGAAATAATTCACCCCTCCACTTT. The J gene is TRBJ1-6, the V gene TRBV6-5; D unclear. The CDR3 totals 13 residues. CDR1 and CDR2 from the germline V gene are MNHEY and SVGAGI. Trimming shortened V by 6 bases and J by 5 bases, and 8 bases separated the two germline ends.